One T cell receptor beta chain is described in this entry. Other DNA sequences in this specimen translate into the identical CDR3. The CDR3 is made up of 15 amino acids. Trimming took 4 bases from V and 2 from J, leaving 14 bases between them. Germline CDR1 SGHNT, CDR2 YENEEA. The record originates from a study of shared clonotypes between healthy human individuals. Produced via immunoSEQ multiplex PCR; TCRdb's table is partial and in-frame only. The profile shows about 2 million clones, 85% to 95% of them singletons. The source of this sequence is a man aged 18 to 30 in good health. V is TRBV11-3 and J is TRBJ1-1, with D perhaps TRBD1 (5 bases). Material for sequencing was naive CD4+ T cells sorted from blood. Subset in this sample: CD45RA+ positively selected. The CDR3 DNA is TGTGCCAGCAGCTCAGGGACGGGGGTAAACACTGAAGCTTTCTTT. This encodes CASSSGTGVNTEAFF.